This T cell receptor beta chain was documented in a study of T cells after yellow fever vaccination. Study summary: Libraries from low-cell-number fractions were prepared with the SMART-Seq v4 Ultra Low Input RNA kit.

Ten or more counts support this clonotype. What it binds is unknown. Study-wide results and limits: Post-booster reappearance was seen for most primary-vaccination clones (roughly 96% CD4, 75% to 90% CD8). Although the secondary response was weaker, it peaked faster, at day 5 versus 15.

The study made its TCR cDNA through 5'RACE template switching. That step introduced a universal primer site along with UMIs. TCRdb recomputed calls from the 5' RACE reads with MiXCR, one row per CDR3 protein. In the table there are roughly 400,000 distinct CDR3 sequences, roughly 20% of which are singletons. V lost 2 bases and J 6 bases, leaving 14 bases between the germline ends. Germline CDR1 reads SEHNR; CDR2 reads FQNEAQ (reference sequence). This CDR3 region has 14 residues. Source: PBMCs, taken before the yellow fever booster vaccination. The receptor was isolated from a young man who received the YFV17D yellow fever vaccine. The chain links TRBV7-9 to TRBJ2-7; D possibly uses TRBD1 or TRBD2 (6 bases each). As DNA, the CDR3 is TGTGCCAGCAGCTTAATCGGAGGGGGTACCGAGCAGTACGTC. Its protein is CASSLIGGGTEQYV.